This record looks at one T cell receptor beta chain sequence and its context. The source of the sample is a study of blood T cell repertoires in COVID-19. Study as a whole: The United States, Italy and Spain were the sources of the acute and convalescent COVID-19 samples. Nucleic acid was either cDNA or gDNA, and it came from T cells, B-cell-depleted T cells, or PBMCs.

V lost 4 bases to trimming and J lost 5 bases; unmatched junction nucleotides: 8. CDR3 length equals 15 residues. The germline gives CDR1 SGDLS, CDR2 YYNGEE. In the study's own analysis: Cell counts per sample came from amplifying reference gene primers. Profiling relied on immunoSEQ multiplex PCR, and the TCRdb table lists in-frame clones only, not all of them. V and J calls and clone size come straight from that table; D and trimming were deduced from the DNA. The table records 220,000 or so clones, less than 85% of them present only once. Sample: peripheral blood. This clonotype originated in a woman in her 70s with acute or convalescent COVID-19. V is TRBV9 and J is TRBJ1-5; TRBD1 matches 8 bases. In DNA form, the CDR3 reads TGTGCCAGCAGCCGTACAGGGGGGAAAGATCAGCCCCAGCATTTT. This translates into CASSRTGGKDQPQHF.